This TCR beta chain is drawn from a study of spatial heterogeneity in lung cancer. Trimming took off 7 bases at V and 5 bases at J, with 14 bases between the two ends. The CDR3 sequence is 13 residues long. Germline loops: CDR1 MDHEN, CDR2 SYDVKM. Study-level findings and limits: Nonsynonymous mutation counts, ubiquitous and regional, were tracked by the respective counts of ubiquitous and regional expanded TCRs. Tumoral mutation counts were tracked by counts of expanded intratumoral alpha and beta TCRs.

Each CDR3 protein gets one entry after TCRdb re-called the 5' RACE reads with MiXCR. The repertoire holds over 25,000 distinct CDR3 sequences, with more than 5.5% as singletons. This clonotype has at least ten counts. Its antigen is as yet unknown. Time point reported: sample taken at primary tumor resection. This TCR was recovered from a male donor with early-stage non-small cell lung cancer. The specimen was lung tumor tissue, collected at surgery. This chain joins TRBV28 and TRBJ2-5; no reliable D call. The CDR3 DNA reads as TGTGCCAGCACCGCTGAGGTTCTGGAGACCCAGTACTTC. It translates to CASTAEVLETQYF.